This T cell receptor beta chain comes out of a study of T cell responses to AZD1222 COVID-19 vaccine. General study points: Baseline serostatus was positive in only six AZD1222 recipients. Clonal diversity may have been underestimated in mostly white British donors. Regions 160-218 and 743-854 held dominance among vaccine-associated CD4 TCRs, which spanned spike.

Germline V gene lookup returns CDR1 SGHRS and CDR2 YFSETQ. V lost 4 bases to trimming and J lost 2 bases, with 10 bases between them. The CDR3 length is 13 residues. To note about this clone: Its target is unknown.

Generated by immunoSEQ multiplex PCR, the TCRdb table keeps only in-frame clones and is missing some. The table lists 200,000 to 250,000 clones, 85% to 95% of them singletons. The TCR originated in an adult in good health. The chain couples TRBV5-1 to TRBJ2-7; D is undetermined. The specimen comprised peripheral blood, sampled on day 0 of MenACWY control vaccination. CDR3 sequence: CASSADGAYEQYF. Here the CDR3 DNA reads TGCGCCAGCAGCGCGGACGGCGCCTACGAGCAGTACTTC.